What follows are 22 T cell receptor beta chains derived from one specimen sequenced in a study of metastatic and nonmetastatic thyroid tumors. TCRdb re-called the PCR reads via MiXCR. The sample contains roughly 93,000 clones, about 13% of which appear only once. Every patient was untreated before thyroid surgery. Input material: blood. The receptors were gathered from a female donor with papillary thyroid cancer or a benign thyroid nodule (not recorded which). Some clones in this sample may be carry-over from other donors' samples.

The table lists this clone with many counts. This CDR3 is also generated by other DNA sequences in the sample. The V and J genes are TRBV6-1 and TRBJ1-3; 7 positions agree with TRBD1. The CDR3 has 13 amino acids. The J segment lost 2 bases and the V segment lost 6 bases, leaving 1 base of the junction unmatched. Germline CDR1 MNHNS, CDR2 SASEGT. CDR3 region: CASRQGAGNTIYF. As DNA, the CDR3 is TGTGCCAGCAGGCAGGGGGCTGGAAACACCATATATTTT.

This clone was found many times. The chain recombines TRBV5-6 with TRBJ1-1; 7 bases line up with TRBD1. Germline assignment: CDR1 SGHDT and CDR2 YYEEEE. The CDR3 sequence is 15 residues long. V gave up 2 bases and J gave up 4 bases; unmatched junction bases: 8. CDR3 region: CASSFPDRVATEAFF. The CDR3 region has the DNA TGTGCCAGCAGCTTCCCCGACAGGGTTGCCACTGAAGCTTTCTTT.

Concerning this clone: This may be a read error, as it is one base from a much larger clone. This rearrangement joins TRBV28 to TRBJ1-1; a possible D gene is TRBD1 (5 bases). The CDR3 runs 12 residues. Germline CDR1 is MDHEN and CDR2 is SYDVKM. The CDR3 DNA sequence: TGTGCCAGCAGTTTAACTCCTTTAGGGGCTCTCTTT. Protein: CASSLTPLGALF. Using reference TRBV28 and TRBJ1-1 for the parts outside the CDR3, the full variable domain is DVKVTQSSRYLVKRTGEKVFLECVQDMDHENMFWYRQDPGLGLRLIYFSYDVKMKEKGDIPEGYSVSREKKERFSLILESASTNQTSMYLCASSLTPLGALFGQGTRLTVV.

In its sample, this clone was seen many times. V usage is TRBV6-1 and J usage is TRBJ2-7; TRBD2 matches at 8 bases. Germline V CDR1 and CDR2: MNHNS, SASEGT. J lost 6 bases, V lost 6 bases, and 10 bases had no gene match. This CDR3 has 14 amino acids. The CDR3 sequence: CASSHPGTRSEQYF. CDR3 in DNA: TGTGCCAGCAGCCATCCGGGGACTAGGTCCGAGCAGTACTTC.

This clone came up many times. The chain links TRBV6-5 to TRBJ1-2; TRBD1 is a possible D gene (5 bases). In germline, CDR1 is MNHEY, CDR2 SVGAGI. With 0 bases removed from V and 7 bases from J, the gap between germline ends came to 12 bases. CDR3 size: 14 residues. CDR3 nucleotide sequence: TGTGCCAGCAGTTACTCGGGGGAAGGAGTTGGCTACACCTTC. Amino acid sequence: CASSYSGEGVGYTF.

This clone was seen ten or more times. This chain links TRBV24-1 with TRBJ1-2; possibly TRBD1 for D (5 bases). CDR1 and CDR2 from the germline V gene are KGHDR and SFDVKD. The CDR3 is 15 residues long. The V gene lost 4 bases and the J gene lost 0 bases, with 11 bases spanning the gap. The CDR3 sequence: CATSDTKTANYGYTF. The DNA of the CDR3 is TGTGCCACCAGTGACACGAAGACAGCTAACTATGGCTACACCTTC.

This clone was counted a few times. The chain joins TRBV28 to TRBJ1-2; D ambiguous. Germline V CDR1 and CDR2: MDHEN, SYDVKM. The CDR3 loop spans 14 amino acids. Trimming removed 1 base at V and 7 bases at J, with 13 bases between. CDR3 loop: CASSLSGPLVGYTF. CDR3 bases: TGTGCCAGCAGTTTATCCGGTCCACTAGTTGGCTACACCTTC.

This clone was counted at least ten times. The chain employs TRBV10-3 and TRBJ2-7; TRBD1 matches at 10 bases. Germline trimming cut 0 bases from V and 5 bases from J; bases unmatched to any gene: 1. CDR1 is ENHRY, CDR2 SYGVKD, per germline. This CDR3 region has 14 residues. The CDR3 protein is CAISESGQGDEQYF. DNA for the CDR3: TGTGCCATCAGTGAGTCTGGACAGGGGGACGAGCAGTACTTC.

In this sample, this clone turned up many times. One junction end disagrees with the germline gene, perhaps due to a read error. Other DNA sequences in the sample encode the same CDR3. The chain couples TRBV3-1 to TRBJ2-7; D possibly corresponds to TRBD2 (7 bases). CDR1 is LGHDT and CDR2 is YNNKEL in the germline V gene (reference sequence). This CDR3 contains 16 residues. CDR3 residues: CASSQGAAGQSYEQYF. CDR3 bases: TGCGCCAGCAGCCAAGGCGCAGCGGGACAAAGCTACGAGCAGTACTTC.

In this sample, this clone turned up many times. V is TRBV28 and J is TRBJ1-1; D perhaps matches TRBD1 (5 bases). Germline values: CDR1 MDHEN, CDR2 SYDVKM. V dropped 6 bases and J dropped 7 bases, with 9 bases sitting between them. This CDR3 is built from 11 residues. CDR3 nucleotide sequence: TGTGCCAGCAGCGGAACAGGTGAAGCTTTCTTT. This gives the protein CASSGTGEAFF.

This clone was counted at least ten times. V is TRBV7-2 and J is TRBJ1-1; no reliable D call. Trimming stripped 1 base from V and 6 bases from J, with 9 bases between. CDR3 size: 13 residues. The V gene's germline CDR1 is SGHTA and CDR2 FQGNSA. The CDR3 coding sequence is TGTGCCAGCAGCTTAGTGATAAAGGCTGAAGCTTTCTTT. This gives the protein CASSLVIKAEAFF.

This clone was found many times. V and J are TRBV6-2 or TRBV6-3 and TRBJ1-5, with 7 bases aligning to TRBD1. J lost 3 bases, V lost 5 bases, and 7 bases had no gene match. Germline V CDR1 and CDR2: MNHEY, SVGEGT. CDR3 length equals 15 residues. CDR3 nucleotides: TGTGCCAGCAGTGCCGGGACAGCAATCAATCAGCCCCAGCATTTT. Translation gives CASSAGTAINQPQHF.

At least ten counts were recorded for this clone. The chain combines TRBV10-1 with TRBJ2-7; 9 nucleotides match TRBD2. This CDR3 has 14 amino acids. Looked up from germline, CDR1 is WNHNN and CDR2 is SYGVQD (reference sequence). V lost 4 bases, J lost 2 bases, and 3 bases stayed unmatched. In DNA form, the CDR3 reads TGCGCCAGCAGTGTAGCGGGAGCAACCTACGAGCAGTACTTC. Translated, it gives CASSVAGATYEQYF.

This clone was detected many times. J is TRBJ2-7 and V is TRBV10-3; 9 bases are a match to TRBD2. The ends lost 4 bases at V and 2 bases at J; junction bases unmatched: 9. The CDR3 is 16 residues long. Germline-derived CDR1 and CDR2 are ENHRY and SYGVKD. The CDR3 is CAISATPGTSPYEQYF. In nucleotides, the CDR3 is TGTGCCATCAGTGCTACCCCCGGGACTAGCCCCTACGAGCAGTACTTC.

Ten or more counts support this clone. The rearrangement links TRBV6-2 or TRBV6-3 to TRBJ1-1, with a tentative D call TRBD1 (6 bases). The CDR3 has 11 amino acids. Trimming removed 6 bases from V and 8 bases from J, with 10 bases in between. CDR1 is MNHEY and CDR2 is SVGEGT in the germline V gene. CDR3 nucleotides: TGTGCCAGCAGCCACAGGGTGGAAGCTTTCTTT. Translation gives CASSHRVEAFF.

This clone was recorded many times. This chain uses TRBV6-1 with TRBJ2-4; D not resolved. The CDR3 is made up of 11 amino acids. Germline CDR1 reads MNHNS; CDR2 reads SASEGT. V lost 4 bases and J lost 8, with 6 bases in between. The chain's CDR3 is CASSVEYIQYF. The CDR3 DNA is TGTGCCAGCAGTGTGGAGTACATTCAGTACTTC.

This chain connects TRBV30 to TRBJ2-7; no reliable D call. Trimming stripped 0 bases from V and 3 bases from J, with 9 bases between. CDR1 is GTSNPN and CDR2 is SVGIG in the germline V gene (reference sequence). The CDR3 is made up of 13 amino acids. This CDR3 is CAWSVPYGYEQYF. The CDR3, as DNA: TGTGCCTGGAGTGTCCCCTATGGCTACGAGCAGTACTTC. Full variable domain (missing parts from reference TRBV30 and TRBJ2-7): SQTIHQWPATLVQPVGSPLSLECTVEGTSNPNLYWYRQAAGRGLQLLFYSVGIGQISSEVPQNLSASRPQDRQFILSSKKLLLSDSGFYLCAWSVPYGYEQYFGPGTRLTVT.

Relative to its sample, this clone is medium-sized. The chain has TRBV27 and TRBJ2-1; no firm D call. The V and J ends lost 4 bases and 2 bases respectively, with 21 bases between them. CDR1 MNHEY and CDR2 SMNVEV come from the germline V gene (reference sequence). The CDR3 spans 18 residues. DNA of the CDR3: TGTGCCAGCAGTTCCCCCAGGAGAACAGATATTCCCTACAATGAGCAGTTCTTC. Residues: CASSSPRRTDIPYNEQFF.

Ten or more counts support this clone. The chain has TRBV14 and TRBJ1-2, with a possible D match to TRBD1 (6 bases). Between the trimmed V and J ends, which lost 0 bases and 5 bases, there was a span of 16 bases. The CDR3 is 16 amino acids. The germline CDR1 and CDR2 sequences are SGHDN and FVKESK. CDR3 sequence (DNA): TGTGCCAGCAGCCAAGATAGCTCGGGCAGGGGTTATGGCTACACCTTC. Its translation: CASSQDSSGRGYGYTF.

The table lists this clone with many counts. The CDR3 coding sequence is TGTGCCAGCAGTTTGCTCAGGGGGCATGGCTACACCTTC. Amino acids: CASSLLRGHGYTF. The chain joins TRBV12-3 or TRBV12-4 to TRBJ1-2; 8 bases map to TRBD1. Germline trimming cut 3 bases from V and 6 bases from J; bases unmatched to any gene: 3. The CDR3 is made up of 13 amino acids.

This clone came up many times. CDR3: CASRDPAGTSGANVLTF. The CDR3 DNA reads TGTGCCAGCAGGGACCCAGCAGGGACCTCTGGGGCCAACGTCCTGACTTTC. The J gene is TRBJ2-6, the V gene TRBV2; the D gene could be TRBD1 or TRBD2 (5 bases each). The CDR3 has 17 residues. With 6 bases removed from V and 0 bases from J, the gap between germline ends came to 15 bases. Germline loops: CDR1 SNHLY, CDR2 FYNNEI.

This clone was counted ten times or more. The chain couples TRBV7-9 to TRBJ1-1, with 8 bases fitting TRBD1. J lost 6 bases, V lost 5 bases, and 8 bases had no gene match. CDR3 length: 14 residues. Germline values: CDR1 SEHNR, CDR2 FQNEAQ (reference sequence). The CDR3 spells CASSKTGDFPEAFF. For the CDR3, the DNA is TGTGCCAGCAGCAAGACAGGGGATTTCCCTGAAGCTTTCTTT.